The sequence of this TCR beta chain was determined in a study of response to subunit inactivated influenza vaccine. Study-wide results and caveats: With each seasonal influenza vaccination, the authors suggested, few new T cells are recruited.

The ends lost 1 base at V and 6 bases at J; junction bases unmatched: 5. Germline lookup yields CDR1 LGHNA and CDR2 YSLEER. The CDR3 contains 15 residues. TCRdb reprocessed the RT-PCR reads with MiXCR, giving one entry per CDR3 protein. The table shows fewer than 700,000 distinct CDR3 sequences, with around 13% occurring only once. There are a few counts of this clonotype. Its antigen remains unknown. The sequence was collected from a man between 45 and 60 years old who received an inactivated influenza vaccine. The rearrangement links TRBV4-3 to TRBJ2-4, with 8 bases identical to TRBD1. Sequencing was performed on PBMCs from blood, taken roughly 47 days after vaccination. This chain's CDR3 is CASSQGTGMGNIQYF. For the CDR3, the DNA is TGCGCCAGCAGCCAAGGGACAGGGATGGGAAACATTCAGTACTTC.